Shown below are 3 T cell receptor beta chains from a single sample sequenced in a study of blood T cell repertoires in COVID-19. Measured with immunoSEQ multiplex PCR; TCRdb has only the in-frame clones, and not every one. Counted here are under 350,000 clones, around 89% occurring once; the ten biggest clones make up around 4.4%. Sequencing used peripheral blood. These receptor sequences come from a man between 40 and 49 years old with acute or convalescent COVID-19.

The sample holds a few counts of this clone. The chain recombines TRBV12-3 or TRBV12-4 with TRBJ1-2, with a tentative D call TRBD1 (5 bases). The germline V and J ends were trimmed by 2 bases and 6 bases, with 10 bases remaining between them. The CDR3 is 13 amino acids. CDR3 nucleotide sequence: TGTGCCAGCAGTTTAAGTTCAGGGAATGGCTACACCTTC. This translates into CASSLSSGNGYTF.

The CDR3 protein is CASSDSSSGGANEQFF. The CDR3 DNA sequence: TGTGCCAGCAGTGACTCTAGTAGCGGGGGGGCTAATGAGCAGTTCTTC. V is TRBV6-4 and J is TRBJ2-1, with 11 bases that match TRBD2. The ends lost 0 bases at V and 7 bases at J; junction bases unmatched: 5. Germline loops: CDR1 MRHNA, CDR2 SNTAGT. The CDR3 has 16 amino acids.

The V call is TRBV7-9, the J call TRBJ1-6; TRBD1 matches at 7 bases. V shed 1 base and J 3 bases; nucleotides not matched to a gene: 0. The germline CDR1 and CDR2 sequences are SEHNR and FQNEAQ (reference sequence). The CDR3 length is 15 residues. CDR3 sequence reads: CASSLGTGYNSPLHF. The CDR3 DNA sequence: TGTGCCAGCAGCTTAGGGACAGGCTATAATTCACCCCTCCACTTT.